The 25 T cell receptor beta chains below were found in one sample sequenced in a study of siplizumab effects on memory and regulatory T cells (dated by TCRdb to about 2019). The library was made by the immunoSEQ multiplex PCR assay. TCRdb took this table from immuneACCESS and kept in-frame rearrangements with V and J called. Such tables lack part of the clones; where checked against another copy, unresolved V genes explain under half of the gap, and the rest is unexplained. This sample comprises fewer than 9,500 clones, roughly 69% of them detected only once. The biggest ten clones account for roughly two thirds of the sample. The sequencing input was effector memory CD8+ T cells sorted from blood. What this sample's cell subset or site label stands for: unstimulated CD8+ effector memory T cells. Every receptor here comes from a human donor in good health.

The V and J genes are TRBV27 and TRBJ1-5; no firm D call. CDR3 length: 14 amino acids. V shed 2 bases and J shed 2 bases, with 7 bases lying between them. From germline, CDR1 is MNHEY and CDR2 SMNVEV (reference sequence). The CDR3 bases are TGTGCCAGCAGTTTAAGGCCAGGCAATCAGCCCCAGCATTTT. Its protein product is CASSLRPGNQPQHF.

The V gene is TRBV2, the J gene TRBJ1-2, with D tentatively TRBD1 (5 bases). CDR3 length equals 15 residues. In germline, CDR1 is SNHLY, CDR2 FYNNEI. Trimming removed 9 bases at V and 2 bases at J, with 19 bases between. The CDR3 reads CASTEGAGYNYGYTF. The CDR3 DNA is TGTGCCAGTACCGAAGGGGCAGGCTACAACTATGGCTACACCTTC.

J is TRBJ2-7 and V is TRBV14; unclear D gene. Trimming stripped 0 bases from V and 6 bases from J, with 6 bases between. Germline V CDR1 and CDR2: SGHDN, FVKESK. The CDR3 is made up of 12 amino acids. CDR3 protein: CASSQDGSEQYF. In DNA form, the CDR3 reads TGTGCCAGCAGCCAAGATGGATCCGAGCAGTACTTC.

The V gene is TRBV5-4, the J gene TRBJ1-2; TRBD1 is a possible D gene (5 bases). This CDR3 region has 15 residues. With 1 base removed from V and 2 bases from J, the gap between germline ends came to 12 bases. Germline values: CDR1 SGHNT, CDR2 YYREEE (reference sequence). The chain's CDR3 is CASSLYRPSNYGYTF. The CDR3 coding sequence is TGTGCCAGCAGCTTGTACAGGCCGTCGAACTATGGCTACACCTTC.

This clone has just a few counts. The chain joins TRBV11-2 to TRBJ2-1, with TRBD2 matching 8 bases. The germline V gene has CDR1 SGHAT and CDR2 FQNNGV. The CDR3 is made up of 15 amino acids. Losses at the gene ends were 2 bases for V and 3 bases for J; bases not matched to a gene: 3. CDR3: CASSLWRGDYNEQFF. The DNA of the CDR3 is TGTGCCAGCAGCTTATGGCGGGGGGACTACAATGAGCAGTTCTTC.

The sample holds a few counts of this clone. The chain has TRBV29-1 and TRBJ2-7, with 7 positions matching TRBD2. CDR1 and CDR2 (germline): SQVTM, ANQGSEA. V was clipped by 4 bases and J by 3 bases; unmatched bases: 6. The CDR3 is made up of 13 amino acids. The CDR3 DNA reads as TGCAGCGTTGCGGGGGGTAGTATCTACGAGCAGTACTTC. Protein sequence: CSVAGGSIYEQYF.

The gene calls are TRBV5-4 and TRBJ2-5, with D possibly being TRBD1 (6 bases). CDR3 length: 14 amino acids. Germline V gene data show CDR1 as SGHNT and CDR2 as YYREEE (reference sequence). With 2 bases removed from V and 2 bases from J, the gap between germline ends came to 10 bases. The CDR3 DNA reads as TGTGCCAGCAGCTTAACACAGGGACAAGAGACCCAGTACTTC. Protein product: CASSLTQGQETQYF.

This chain uses TRBV11-2 with TRBJ1-1; D uncertain. The CDR3 contains 12 residues. The V and J ends lost 4 bases and 11 bases respectively, with 14 bases between them. Germline-derived CDR1 and CDR2 are SGHAT and FQNNGV. CDR3 DNA sequence: TGTGCCAGCAGCTCCCGCGTGCTGCGGGCTTTCTTT. It codes for CASSSRVLRAFF.

V usage is TRBV10-3 and J usage is TRBJ1-1; D not resolved. The CDR3 has 16 amino acids. Germline V lookup: CDR1 ENHRY, CDR2 SYGVKD. The V end was cut by 1 base, the J end by 0 bases, with 12 bases between. As DNA, the CDR3 is TGTGCCATCAGTGAGTGGATCGGTAGCATGAACACTGAAGCTTTCTTT. The encoded protein is CAISEWIGSMNTEAFF.

In regard to this clone: One end of the junction does not line up with germline, which may come from a read error. The rearrangement joins TRBV5-4 to TRBJ2-1, with D perhaps TRBD1 (6 bases). The CDR3 covers 13 residues. CDR1 and CDR2 (germline): SGHNT, YYREEE (reference sequence). The CDR3 reads CASRLDSYNEQFF. DNA of the CDR3: TGTGCCAGCAGATTGGACAGTTACAATGAGCAGTTCTTC. Full variable domain (outside the CDR3, taken from reference TRBV5-4 and TRBJ2-1): ETGVTQSPTHLIKTRGQQVTLRCSSQSGHNTVSWYQQALGQGPQFIFQYYREEENGRGNFPPRFSGLQFPNYSSELNVNALELDDSALYLCASRLDSYNEQFFGPGTRLTVL.

V is TRBV6-6 and J is TRBJ1-4; no clear D gene. Trimming took off 7 bases at V and 7 bases at J, with 16 bases between the two ends. CDR1 MNHNY and CDR2 SVGAGI come from the germline V gene (reference sequence). The CDR3 has 14 residues. The CDR3 region is CASTPKRAAEKLFF. CDR3 nucleotide sequence: TGTGCCAGCACCCCGAAGAGGGCAGCTGAAAAACTGTTTTTT.

V is TRBV21-1 and J is TRBJ1-2; the DNA was not used to check the table's D call, TRBD1. TRBV21-1 is deemed a pseudogene. The CDR3 has 16 residues. The CDR3 loop reads CASSGTAKTGLRGYTF. The CDR3 nucleotides read TGTGCCAGCAGCGGAACGGCTAAGACAGGGTTACGGGGCTACACCTTC.

The gene calls are TRBV5-1 and TRBJ2-1, with D possibly called TRBD1 or TRBD2 (6 bases each). V gave up 5 bases and J gave up 7 bases, with 13 bases separating them. CDR1 is SGHRS and CDR2 is YFSETQ in the germline V gene. The CDR3 is made up of 13 amino acids. This CDR3 reads CASSIGGLNEQFF. CDR3 in DNA: TGCGCCAGCAGTATAGGGGGGTTGAATGAGCAGTTCTTC.

The rearrangement joins TRBV27 to TRBJ2-1, with a tentative D call TRBD1 (6 bases). V was trimmed by 5 bases and J by 6 bases, leaving 20 bases between them. The CDR3 has 16 amino acids. CDR1 is MNHEY, CDR2 SMNVEV, per germline (reference sequence). The CDR3 DNA reads as TGTGCCAGCAGTAAGGGAGCCCCGGGACAAGGCAATGAGCAGTTCTTC. It encodes CASSKGAPGQGNEQFF.

This rearrangement joins TRBV6-4 to TRBJ2-2, with D possibly matching TRBD2 (6 bases). V dropped 4 bases and J dropped 7 bases, with 13 bases sitting between them. The CDR3 has 14 amino acids. Germline V gene data show CDR1 as MRHNA and CDR2 as SNTAGT. CDR3 bases: TGTGCCAGCAGTGTGGAGGGTGACGGCGGGGAGCTGTTTTTT. As protein: CASSVEGDGGELFF.

The V and J genes are TRBV5-1 and TRBJ2-5; 10 bases map to TRBD1. CDR1 and CDR2 (germline): SGHRS, YFSETQ. CDR3 length: 16 amino acids. The V gene end was trimmed by 2 bases and the J gene end by 5 bases; junction bases not matched to a gene: 9. The CDR3 region is CASSLAGTGAGETQYF. The CDR3 DNA reads as TGCGCCAGCAGCTTAGCCGGGACAGGGGCGGGGGAGACCCAGTACTTC.

This clone was seen a single time. V and J are TRBV6-4 and TRBJ1-5, with D maybe TRBD1 (6 bases). Germline CDR1 is MRHNA and CDR2 is SNTAGT. V was clipped by 2 bases and J by 2 bases, with 10 bases between them. The length of the CDR3 is 15 residues. For the CDR3, the DNA is TGTGCCAGCAGTGACGAGGGGGGAGGCAATCAGCCCCAGCATTTT. Translation gives CASSDEGGGNQPQHF.

This clone ranks as medium-sized (0.01 to 0.1%). DNA for the CDR3: TGTGCCAGTAGTATAGAGGGGGCTCGCACCGGGGAGCTGTTTTTT. It is translated as CASSIEGARTGELFF. J is TRBJ2-2 and V is TRBV19; perhaps TRBD1 as D (6 bases). This CDR3 spans 15 amino acids. Per the germline V gene, CDR1 is LNHDA and CDR2 is SQIVND (reference sequence). The V and J ends lost 0 bases and 4 bases respectively, with 9 bases between them. Supplemented by reference TRBV19 and TRBJ2-2, the full variable domain reads DGGITQSPKYLFRKEGQNVTLSCEQNLNHDAMYWYRQDPGQGLRLIYYSQIVNDFQKGDIAEGYSVSREKKESFPLTVTSAQKNPTAFYLCASSIEGARTGELFFGEGSRLTVL.

This clone has only one observation. The chain joins TRBV11-2 to TRBJ1-4; D is uncertain. The CDR3 is 17 amino acids. Trimming removed 1 base from V and 8 bases from J, with 20 bases in between. The V gene's germline CDR1 is SGHAT and CDR2 FQNNGV. The DNA for the CDR3 is TGTGCCAGCAGCTTAGGGGCGCTATCTCGACCGCCCGAAAAACTGTTTTTT. Protein sequence: CASSLGALSRPPEKLFF.

In this sample, this clone turned up a few times. This chain links TRBV19 with TRBJ1-3; D is uncertain. CDR3 length equals 15 residues. V dropped 4 bases and J dropped 0 bases, with 10 bases sitting between them. The germline CDR1 and CDR2 sequences are LNHDA and SQIVND (reference sequence). The CDR3 sequence: CASSTNLYSGNTIYF. As DNA, the CDR3 is TGTGCCAGTAGTACCAACCTATACTCTGGAAACACCATATATTTT.

This chain uses TRBV21-1 with TRBJ1-1. TRBV21-1 is a recognized pseudogene. The CDR3 loop spans 18 amino acids. As DNA, the CDR3 is TGTGCCAGCAGCTCCTATGGGCCGTGCGAGGGGCTTGGGACTGAAGCTTTCTTT. Translated: CASSSYGPCEGLGTEAFF.

The chain has TRBV19 and TRBJ1-1, with D tentatively TRBD1 (5 bases). This CDR3 has 14 amino acids. CDR1 and CDR2 from the germline V gene are LNHDA and SQIVND (reference sequence). The V end lost 1 base, the J end lost 1 base, and 7 bases lay between the germline ends. This CDR3 reads CASSIGGGNTEAFF. In DNA form, the CDR3 reads TGTGCCAGTAGTATAGGGGGGGGGAACACTGAAGCTTTCTTT.

J is TRBJ2-7 and V is TRBV18; tentative D call: TRBD2 (7 bases). CDR3 length equals 14 residues. The germline V gene encodes CDR1 KGHSH and CDR2 LQKENI. The V end lost 2 bases, the J end lost 2 bases, and 10 bases lay between the germline ends. The CDR3 reads CASSPGGGPYEQYF. DNA for the CDR3: TGTGCCAGCTCACCAGGGGGGGGCCCCTACGAGCAGTACTTC.

The CDR3 spells CASSGASGDTGELFF. The CDR3 DNA sequence: TGTGCCAGCAGTGGAGCTAGCGGGGACACCGGGGAGCTGTTTTTT. V usage is TRBV6-1 and J usage is TRBJ2-2, with 9 bases fitting TRBD2. Germline V gene lookup returns CDR1 MNHNS and CDR2 SASEGT. The CDR3 has 15 amino acids. V was clipped by 4 bases and J by 3 bases; unmatched bases: 3.

This clone was recorded once. The V gene is TRBV10-1, the J gene TRBJ2-1, with D hard to call. Germline V gene sequence: CDR1 WNHNN, CDR2 SYGVQD (reference sequence). Trimming pared 2 bases from V and 0 bases from J, leaving 8 bases between. There are 15 residues in the CDR3. In nucleotides, the CDR3 is TGCGCCAGCAGTGAGGAATCAGGCTCCTACAATGAGCAGTTCTTC. Amino acid sequence: CASSEESGSYNEQFF.